These T cell receptor beta chains were read from a single sample in a study of blood T cell repertoires in COVID-19. Assay used: immunoSEQ multiplex PCR; TCRdb lists only in-frame clones, some missing. The sample carries roughly 200,000 clones, roughly 88% recorded once. Sequencing was performed on peripheral blood. The receptors stem from a man aged 55 to 70 with acute or convalescent COVID-19. CDR3s include the opening cysteine and the closing phenylalanine or tryptophan. A D gene is named only where the DNA matches it firmly. A row's size may be missing; if present it is once, few, many or a size class.

v_call: TRBV27; j_call: TRBJ2-2; d_call: TRBD1; clone_size: .; cdr3_nt: TGTGCCAGCAGTTCACGACAGGGGGCGAACACCGGGGAGCTGTTTTTT; cdr3_aa: CASSSRQGANTGELFF
v_call: TRBV30; j_call: TRBJ2-7; d_call: TRBD2; clone_size: .; cdr3_nt: TGTGCCTGGAGTGTACGGTCTAGCGGGAGTAAGTACGAGCAGTACTTC; cdr3_aa: CAWSVRSSGSKYEQYF
v_call: TRBV27; j_call: TRBJ2-1; d_call: .; clone_size: .; cdr3_nt: TGTGCCAGCACCCTTCCCTCCACAGGTGAGCAGTTCTTC; cdr3_aa: CASTLPSTGEQFF
v_call: TRBV5-1; j_call: TRBJ1-4; d_call: .; clone_size: .; cdr3_nt: TGCGCCAGCAGTAGCGGTGAACGTAGTGAAAAACTGTTTTTT; cdr3_aa: CASSSGERSEKLFF
v_call: TRBV2; j_call: TRBJ2-2; d_call: .; clone_size: .; cdr3_nt: TGTGCCAGCGGCGGAGGGTCGGCCGGGGAGCTGTTTTTT; cdr3_aa: CASGGGSAGELFF
v_call: TRBV4-2; j_call: TRBJ2-1; d_call: TRBD2; clone_size: .; cdr3_nt: TGTGCCAGCGGCCAGACCGGGACTAGCGGGAGTCATGAGCAGTTCTTC; cdr3_aa: CASGQTGTSGSHEQFF
v_call: TRBV29-1; j_call: TRBJ2-5; d_call: .; clone_size: .; cdr3_nt: TGCAGCGTTGATCCCGGGGAGACCCAGTACTTC; cdr3_aa: CSVDPGETQYF
v_call: TRBV4-3; j_call: TRBJ1-6; d_call: .; clone_size: .; cdr3_nt: TGCGCCAGCAGCCAGGCTTTCCAAGGGGGACCCCTCCACTTT; cdr3_aa: CASSQAFQGGPLHF
v_call: TRBV9; j_call: TRBJ2-3; d_call: .; clone_size: .; cdr3_nt: TGTGCCAGCAGCGAAACCCCGCGGTCGGGCACAGATACGCAGTATTTT; cdr3_aa: CASSETPRSGTDTQYF
v_call: TRBV5-1; j_call: TRBJ1-6; d_call: TRBD1; clone_size: .; cdr3_nt: TGCGCCAGCAGCTTGGCCCCTATGGACAGGGACAATTCACCCCTCCACTTT; cdr3_aa: CASSLAPMDRDNSPLHF
v_call: TRBV6-5; j_call: TRBJ1-4; d_call: .; clone_size: .; cdr3_nt: TGTGCCAGCAGCGGGTCAGACGAAAAACTGTTTTTT; cdr3_aa: CASSGSDEKLFF
v_call: TRBV12-3/TRBV12-4; j_call: TRBJ2-3; d_call: .; clone_size: .; cdr3_nt: TGTGCCAGCAGTTTTTCAGGCACAGATACGCAGTATTTT; cdr3_aa: CASSFSGTDTQYF
v_call: TRBV2; j_call: TRBJ1-4; d_call: TRBD1; clone_size: .; cdr3_nt: TGTGCCAGCAGGGACAGGGGCACTAATGAAAAACTGTTTTTT; cdr3_aa: CASRDRGTNEKLFF
v_call: TRBV4-3; j_call: TRBJ2-1; d_call: TRBD2; clone_size: .; cdr3_nt: TGCGCCAGCAGCCAAGATGATAGCGGGAGGTTTAGCTCCTACAATGAGCAGTTCTTC; cdr3_aa: CASSQDDSGRFSSYNEQFF
v_call: TRBV19; j_call: TRBJ2-7; d_call: .; clone_size: .; cdr3_nt: TGTGCCAGTAGTATAAAGGGGGACGGCGAGCAGTACTTC; cdr3_aa: CASSIKGDGEQYF
v_call: TRBV28; j_call: TRBJ1-2; d_call: .; clone_size: .; cdr3_nt: TGTGCCAGCAGTGTGGGACTTTACTATGGCTACACCTTC; cdr3_aa: CASSVGLYYGYTF
v_call: TRBV7-2; j_call: TRBJ2-1; d_call: TRBD2; clone_size: .; cdr3_nt: TGTGCCAGCAGCTACGGGGGCGGGAGGGCCTCCTACAATGAGCAGTTCTTC; cdr3_aa: CASSYGGGRASYNEQFF
v_call: TRBV5-5; j_call: TRBJ2-2; d_call: TRBD1; clone_size: .; cdr3_nt: TGTGCCAGCAGCTTCGCACAGGGGCGAAACACCGGGGAGCTGTTTTTT; cdr3_aa: CASSFAQGRNTGELFF
v_call: TRBV3-1/TRBV3-2; j_call: TRBJ1-2; d_call: .; clone_size: .; cdr3_nt: TGTGCCAGCAGCCAGTCTCAGGGGTCGTATGGCTACACCTTC; cdr3_aa: CASSQSQGSYGYTF
v_call: TRBV2; j_call: TRBJ2-3; d_call: .; clone_size: .; cdr3_nt: TGTGCCAGCAGTGAACGACTGGTCTCCACAGATACGCAGTATTTT; cdr3_aa: CASSERLVSTDTQYF
v_call: TRBV19; j_call: TRBJ1-3; d_call: .; clone_size: .; cdr3_nt: TGTGCCAGTAGTACGTCGACAGCCCCGATCTCTGGAAACACCATATATTTT; cdr3_aa: CASSTSTAPISGNTIYF
v_call: TRBV4-3; j_call: TRBJ2-2; d_call: TRBD2; clone_size: .; cdr3_nt: TGCGCCAGCAGCCAAGAAGCGGGAGGGACCGGGGAGCTGTTTTTT; cdr3_aa: CASSQEAGGTGELFF
v_call: TRBV9; j_call: TRBJ2-3; d_call: TRBD2; clone_size: .; cdr3_nt: TGTGCCAGCAGCGTAGGGACTAGCGGGAGCACAGATACGCAGTATTTT; cdr3_aa: CASSVGTSGSTDTQYF
v_call: TRBV28; j_call: TRBJ2-5; d_call: .; clone_size: .; cdr3_nt: TGTGCCAGCAGTTCCGGGTCCGGCGGGCAAGAGACCCAGTACTTC; cdr3_aa: CASSSGSGGQETQYF
v_call: TRBV27; j_call: TRBJ2-2; d_call: TRBD1; clone_size: .; cdr3_nt: TGTGCCAGCAGTTGGCACACCGGGACAGGGGGGAAGCGGCTGTTTTTT; cdr3_aa: CASSWHTGTGGKRLFF
v_call: TRBV28; j_call: TRBJ1-2; d_call: .; clone_size: .; cdr3_nt: TGTGCCAGCAGTCCATACAGGTTAAGAGCTGACTATGGCTACACCTTC; cdr3_aa: CASSPYRLRADYGYTF
v_call: TRBV5-8; j_call: TRBJ2-3; d_call: TRBD2; clone_size: .; cdr3_nt: TGTGCCAGCAGCAGTAGGACTAGCGGGATCATCGATACGCAGTATTTT; cdr3_aa: CASSSRTSGIIDTQYF
v_call: TRBV18; j_call: TRBJ2-3; d_call: TRBD1; clone_size: .; cdr3_nt: TGTGCCAGCTCTCGACAGGGCAACACAGATACGCAGTATTTT; cdr3_aa: CASSRQGNTDTQYF
v_call: TRBV6-5; j_call: TRBJ1-2; d_call: .; clone_size: .; cdr3_nt: TGTGCCAGCAGTTACTCCAGCGATACCGCCTATGGCTACACCTTC; cdr3_aa: CASSYSSDTAYGYTF
v_call: TRBV4-2; j_call: TRBJ1-4; d_call: .; clone_size: .; cdr3_nt: TGTGCCAGCAGCCAACTTGGGACTGTTAAATCTGGGGATGAAAAACTGTTTTTT; cdr3_aa: CASSQLGTVKSGDEKLFF
v_call: TRBV21-1; j_call: TRBJ2-5; d_call: .; clone_size: .; cdr3_nt: TGTGCCAGCAGTTGGAGGGAGGGCGGGCAAGAGACCCAGTACTTC; cdr3_aa: CASSWREGGQETQYF
v_call: TRBV4-1; j_call: TRBJ1-3; d_call: .; clone_size: .; cdr3_nt: TGCGCCAGCAGCTCCCAGGGGAGAGATGGAAACACCATATATTTT; cdr3_aa: CASSSQGRDGNTIYF
v_call: TRBV5-1; j_call: TRBJ2-6; d_call: .; clone_size: .; cdr3_nt: TGCGCCAGCAGCTTGGAAGGGGGAATACTGGGGGCCAACGTCCTGACTTTC; cdr3_aa: CASSLEGGILGANVLTF
v_call: TRBV7-7; j_call: TRBJ2-6; d_call: TRBD2; clone_size: .; cdr3_nt: TGTGCTAGCAGCTTAAGAGAACTAGCGGGAGGGTACCTCTCTGGGGCCAACGTCCTGACTTTC; cdr3_aa: CASSLRELAGGYLSGANVLTF
v_call: TRBV9; j_call: TRBJ1-4; d_call: TRBD1; clone_size: .; cdr3_nt: TGTGCCAGCAGCCCCCAGGTAGGGGGCGGAAAACTGTTTTTT; cdr3_aa: CASSPQVGGGKLFF
v_call: TRBV6-5; j_call: TRBJ1-5; d_call: TRBD1; clone_size: .; cdr3_nt: TGTGCCAGCAGACGGGGACAGGGAAGCAATCAGCCCCAGCATTTT; cdr3_aa: CASRRGQGSNQPQHF
v_call: TRBV30; j_call: TRBJ2-7; d_call: .; clone_size: .; cdr3_nt: TGTGCCTGGGCGGCGAGACAGGCAAAGGTTGTGGAGTACTTC; cdr3_aa: CAWAARQAKVVEYF
v_call: TRBV18; j_call: TRBJ2-7; d_call: .; clone_size: once; cdr3_nt: TGTGCCAGCTCACCACTCCAGACAGTTTCCTACGAGCAGTACTTC; cdr3_aa: CASSPLQTVSYEQYF
v_call: TRBV7-8; j_call: TRBJ2-7; d_call: TRBD1; clone_size: .; cdr3_nt: TGTGCCAGCAGCCGAGGACAGGGGAGCAACGAGCAGTACTTC; cdr3_aa: CASSRGQGSNEQYF
v_call: TRBV4-2; j_call: TRBJ2-7; d_call: TRBD1; clone_size: .; cdr3_nt: TGTGCCAGCAGCCGGGACAGATCCTACGAGCAGTACTTC; cdr3_aa: CASSRDRSYEQYF
v_call: TRBV9; j_call: TRBJ2-1; d_call: TRBD2; clone_size: .; cdr3_nt: TGTGCCAGCAGCATCGAGAGCGGGAGGGCCAGGAATGAGCAGTTCTTC; cdr3_aa: CASSIESGRARNEQFF
v_call: TRBV5-5; j_call: TRBJ2-1; d_call: TRBD2; clone_size: .; cdr3_nt: TGTGCCAGCAGCCCTCCGGGACTAGCGGGAGGGTTGAATGAGCAGTTCTTC; cdr3_aa: CASSPPGLAGGLNEQFF
v_call: TRBV5-1; j_call: TRBJ2-1; d_call: .; clone_size: .; cdr3_nt: TGCGCCAGCAGCCCCGGACACACTCAGAACCCTGAGCAGTTCTTC; cdr3_aa: CASSPGHTQNPEQFF
v_call: TRBV7-3; j_call: TRBJ2-1; d_call: TRBD2; clone_size: .; cdr3_nt: TGTGCCAGCAGCCCGTCTAGCGGGAGGTTCTACAATGAGCAGTTCTTC; cdr3_aa: CASSPSSGRFYNEQFF
v_call: TRBV7-9; j_call: TRBJ2-1; d_call: .; clone_size: .; cdr3_nt: TGTGCCAGCAGCTTAAAGCTGTACAATGAGCAGTTCTTC; cdr3_aa: CASSLKLYNEQFF
v_call: TRBV6-1; j_call: TRBJ2-5; d_call: .; clone_size: .; cdr3_nt: TGTGCCAGCAGTGACAGGGCAGTAGGCGAGGAGACCCAGTACTTC; cdr3_aa: CASSDRAVGEETQYF
v_call: TRBV18; j_call: TRBJ2-7; d_call: TRBD1; clone_size: .; cdr3_nt: TGTGCCAGCTCCCAAAGAGACAGGGACGAGCAGTACTTC; cdr3_aa: CASSQRDRDEQYF
v_call: TRBV4-1; j_call: TRBJ1-1; d_call: .; clone_size: .; cdr3_nt: TGCGCCAGCAGCCAAGATCGTTACGGTATCACTGAAGCTTTCTTT; cdr3_aa: CASSQDRYGITEAFF